The 25 T cell receptor beta chains below come from one sample, sequenced in a study of T cell responses to AZD1222 COVID-19 vaccine. Some clones are missing from TCRdb's copy, which holds only in-frame ones; the method was immunoSEQ multiplex PCR. The top ten hold approximately 4.8% of the sample, which has about 100,000 clones, 70% to 90% seen once. This specimen was peripheral blood, taken 28 days after the second AZD1222 dose. Receptor source: an adult who received the AZD1222 COVID-19 vaccine.

The chain recombines TRBV6-6 with TRBJ1-1; 8 nucleotides agree with TRBD1. Germline CDR1 and CDR2: MNHNY and SVGAGI (reference sequence). The length of the CDR3 is 15 residues. V lost 2 bases, J lost 4 bases, and 6 bases stayed unmatched. The CDR3 DNA sequence: TGTGCCAGCAGTTACGGCAGGGGGCGACTCACTGAAGCTTTCTTT. This gives the protein CASSYGRGRLTEAFF.

The V gene is TRBV18, the J gene TRBJ2-6; possible D gene TRBD2, 5 bases. The V gene's germline CDR1 is KGHSH and CDR2 LQKENI. The CDR3 loop spans 14 amino acids. V was cut by 4 bases and J by 1 base, with 5 bases left in between. CDR3 nucleotides: TGTGCCAGCTCACGAGGGTCTGGGGCCAACGTCCTGACTTTC. Translating it yields CASSRGSGANVLTF.

The rearrangement uses TRBV3-1 (or the pseudogene TRBV3-2) and TRBJ2-1; a possible D gene is TRBD1 (5 bases). Germline assignment: CDR1 LGHDT and CDR2 YNNKEL (reference sequence). Trimming removed 4 bases at V and 1 base at J, with 14 bases between. The CDR3 covers 16 residues. The CDR3 sequence: CASSRADILSYNEQFF. CDR3 in DNA: TGTGCCAGCAGCCGCGCGGACATCTTATCCTACAATGAGCAGTTCTTC.

This rearrangement joins TRBV4-3 to TRBJ1-1; D not resolved. CDR1 is LGHNA and CDR2 is YSLEER in the germline V gene. There are 15 residues in the CDR3. Deletions cut 1 base from V and 1 base from J, with 10 bases between. CDR3 region: CASSQVVLRNTEAFF. CDR3 in DNA: TGCGCCAGCAGCCAAGTCGTCTTAAGGAACACTGAAGCTTTCTTT.

The chain combines TRBV27 with TRBJ1-4, with a tentative D call TRBD1 (6 bases). The CDR3 has 15 residues. Germline V CDR1 and CDR2: MNHEY, SMNVEV (reference sequence). The germline V and J ends were trimmed by 5 bases and 8 bases, with 18 bases remaining between them. CDR3 bases: TGTGCCAGCAGTCCCTCGCCGGGGGCGGAAGAAAAACTGTTTTTT. This encodes CASSPSPGAEEKLFF.

V usage is TRBV10-3 and J usage is TRBJ1-5, with D perhaps TRBD1 (5 bases). The CDR3 is made up of 13 amino acids. The germline V and J ends were trimmed by 7 bases and 3 bases, with 10 bases remaining between them. CDR1 ENHRY and CDR2 SYGVKD come from the germline V gene. CDR3 nucleotide sequence: TGTGCCATCACCCAGGGCCTCAATCAGCCCCAGCATTTT. Translation gives CAITQGLNQPQHF.

V is TRBV2 and J is TRBJ1-1, with TRBD1 matching over 9 bases. V lost 4 bases, J lost 3 bases, and 3 bases stayed unmatched. The CDR3 has 14 amino acids. Germline lookup yields CDR1 SNHLY and CDR2 FYNNEI. As DNA, the CDR3 is TGTGCCAGCAGTGGACAGGGGGAGGACACTGAAGCTTTCTTT. This translates into CASSGQGEDTEAFF. The whole variable domain, filled in from reference TRBV2 and TRBJ1-1, reads EPEVTQTPSHQVTQMGQEVILRCVPISNHLYFYWYRQILGQKVEFLVSFYNNEISEKSEIFDDQFSVERPDGSNFTLKIRSTKLEDSAMYFCASSGQGEDTEAFFGQGTRLTVV.

This chain uses TRBV13 with TRBJ1-2; 8 nucleotides agree with TRBD1. This CDR3 spans 15 amino acids. Trimming cost V 5 bases and J 9 bases; bases outside gene matches: 14. The germline V gene has CDR1 PRHDT and CDR2 FYEKMQ (reference sequence). CDR3 sequence: CASSARTGGVFSYTF. CDR3 in DNA: TGTGCCAGCAGCGCCCGCACAGGGGGTGTTTTTAGCTACACCTTC. The variable domain in full, with the rest retrieved from reference TRBV13 and TRBJ1-2, is AAGVIQSPRHLIKEKRETATLKCYPIPRHDTVYWYQQGPGQDPQFLISFYEKMQSDKGSIPDRFSAQQFSDYHSELNMSSLELGDSALYFCASSARTGGVFSYTFGSGTRLTVV.

The chain combines TRBV4-1 with TRBJ2-3; 8 positions match TRBD1. Germline CDR1 and CDR2: MGHRA and YSYEKL. The trim removed 5 bases at V and 2 bases at J, leaving 18 bases unmatched. This CDR3 is built from 19 residues. CDR3 nucleotides: TGCGCCAGCAGCGAGCCCCTTTCATGGGACAGGACCTCCACAGATACGCAGTATTTT. Protein: CASSEPLSWDRTSTDTQYF.

The genes are TRBV5-1 and TRBJ2-1, with TRBD1 as a possible D gene (5 bases). Germline CDR1 is SGHRS and CDR2 is YFSETQ. V was clipped by 3 bases and J by 3 bases, with 16 bases between them. The CDR3 totals 16 residues. The CDR3 DNA sequence: TGCGCCAGCAGCTCCTTAGGGGCAGGGAACTACAATGAGCAGTTCTTC. This gives the protein CASSSLGAGNYNEQFF.

The CDR3 region is CAISESARTVGENTGELFF. The DNA of the CDR3 is TGTGCCATCAGTGAGTCCGCAAGAACCGTCGGGGAGAACACCGGGGAGCTGTTTTTT. V and J are TRBV10-3 and TRBJ2-2, with a weak D call TRBD2 (5 bases). The ends were cut back, 0 bases at V and 1 base at J, with 18 bases in the middle. Germline CDR1 ENHRY, CDR2 SYGVKD. There are 19 residues in the CDR3.

This clone was counted a single time. J is TRBJ2-5 and V is TRBV6-6, with a tentative D call TRBD1 (5 bases). V gave up 0 bases and J gave up 2 bases, with 10 bases separating them. The V gene's germline CDR1 is MNHNY and CDR2 SVGAGI (reference sequence). The CDR3 has 15 residues. The CDR3 DNA sequence: TGTGCCAGCAGTTACTCCAGGGTCTTGCAAGAGACCCAGTACTTC. Protein sequence: CASSYSRVLQETQYF.

This chain joins TRBV19 and TRBJ2-7; TRBD2 aligns across 11 bases. V shed 7 bases and J 3 bases; nucleotides not matched to a gene: 8. This CDR3 region has 15 residues. CDR1 is LNHDA, CDR2 SQIVND, per germline (reference sequence). The CDR3 protein is CASTVTSGGDYEQYF. CDR3 in DNA: TGTGCCAGTACCGTCACTAGCGGGGGAGACTACGAGCAGTACTTC.

The genes are TRBV5-6 and TRBJ2-7, with D possibly called TRBD1 or TRBD2 (6 bases each). The CDR3 is 14 residues long. The ends were cut back, 4 bases at V and 5 bases at J, with 16 bases in the middle. Looked up from germline, CDR1 is SGHDT and CDR2 is YYEEEE. The CDR3 is CASSPGGGLHEQYF. The CDR3 region has the DNA TGTGCCAGCAGCCCTGGAGGGGGGCTCCACGAGCAGTACTTC.

The chain has TRBV27 and TRBJ1-1; TRBD1 might be the D (5 bases). The V and J ends lost 6 bases and 1 base respectively, with 15 bases between them. Germline V lookup: CDR1 MNHEY, CDR2 SMNVEV (reference sequence). The CDR3 loop spans 15 amino acids. This CDR3 is CASSPLGDANTEAFF. The CDR3, as DNA: TGTGCCAGCAGCCCTTTGGGGGACGCGAACACTGAAGCTTTCTTT.

Concerning this clone itself: Within the sample, other DNA sequences also encode this same CDR3. The CDR3 is CASSQARGGQAFF. CDR3 DNA: TGTGCCAGCAGCCAAGCTCGGGGGGGCCAAGCTTTCTTT. This chain links TRBV3-1 (or the pseudogene TRBV3-2) with TRBJ1-1, with a weak D call TRBD1 (6 bases). CDR1 and CDR2 from the germline V gene are LGHDT and YNNKEL (reference sequence). Trimming pared 1 base from V and 9 bases from J, leaving 12 bases between. This CDR3 is 13 amino acids long.

V usage is TRBV6-4 and J usage is TRBJ2-3; 12 nucleotides align to TRBD1. This CDR3 is built from 15 residues. Germline values: CDR1 MRHNA, CDR2 SNTAGT. V lost 4 bases and J lost 4; bases outside the gene matches: 3. CDR3 coding DNA: TGTGCCAGCAGTGCCGGGACAGGGGGCGCAGATACGCAGTATTTT. It yields the protein CASSAGTGGADTQYF.

The CDR3 coding sequence is TGTGCCAGCAGCCCGGACAGGGGCGAGCAGTACTTC. Protein sequence: CASSPDRGEQYF. V gene TRBV5-8 combines with J gene TRBJ2-7, with 9 bases aligning to TRBD1. Unmatched junction bases numbered 2, after V lost 4 bases and J lost 6 bases. Germline values: CDR1 SGHTS, CDR2 YDEGEE. The CDR3 runs 12 residues.

Concerning this clone: A much larger clone lies one base from this, so it may be a read error. The same CDR3 also results from other DNA sequences found in this sample. J is TRBJ2-5 and V is TRBV7-6; possible D gene TRBD1, 6 bases. CDR1 SGHVS and CDR2 FNYEAQ come from the germline V gene. V was clipped by 5 bases and J by 5 bases, with 6 bases between them. CDR3 length equals 11 residues. CDR3 DNA: TGTGCCAGCAGCCAGGGGGAGACCCAGTACTTC. Amino acid sequence: CASSQGETQYF. Drawing the rest from reference TRBV7-6 and TRBJ2-5, the complete variable domain is GAGVSQSPRYKVTKRGQDVALRCDPISGHVSLYWYRQALGQGPEFLTYFNYEAQQDKSGLPNDRFSAERPEGSISTLTIQRTEQRDSAMYRCASSQGETQYFGPGTRLLVL.

The chain recombines TRBV14 with TRBJ1-5; no firm D call. This CDR3 comprises 16 residues. Germline-derived CDR1 and CDR2 are SGHDN and FVKESK. Trimming stripped 2 bases from V and 2 bases from J, with 13 bases between. In nucleotides, the CDR3 is TGTGCCAGCAGCCAACATAAAGGTGGGGGCAATCAGCCCCAGCATTTT. Translated: CASSQHKGGGNQPQHF.

Here the CDR3 reads CASSSDNYSNQPQHF. CDR3 coding DNA: TGTGCCAGCAGCTCCGACAATTATAGCAATCAGCCCCAGCATTTT. V usage is TRBV5-8 and J usage is TRBJ1-5, with D uncertain. The CDR3 loop spans 15 amino acids. Germline V gene data show CDR1 as SGHTS and CDR2 as YDEGEE. The V end lost 3 bases, the J end lost 0 bases, and 10 bases lay between the germline ends. The full variable domain, completed using reference TRBV5-8 and TRBJ1-5, is EAGVTQSPTHLIKTRGQQATLRCSPISGHTSVYWYQQALGLGLQFLLWYDEGEERNRGNFPPRFSGRQFPNYSSELNVNALELEDSALYLCASSSDNYSNQPQHFGDGTRLSIL.

CDR3 sequence: CASSLPQGLAEKLFF. The DNA for the CDR3 is TGTGCCAGCAGTTTACCCCAGGGTCTGGCTGAAAAACTGTTTTTT. V and J are TRBV28 and TRBJ1-4; a weak D match, TRBD1 (5 bases). Trimming took off 2 bases at V and 7 bases at J, with 14 bases between the two ends. Looked up from germline, CDR1 is MDHEN and CDR2 is SYDVKM. This CDR3 region has 15 residues. Full variable domain (outside the CDR3, taken from reference TRBV28 and TRBJ1-4): DVKVTQSSRYLVKRTGEKVFLECVQDMDHENMFWYRQDPGLGLRLIYFSYDVKMKEKGDIPEGYSVSREKKERFSLILESASTNQTSMYLCASSLPQGLAEKLFFGSGTQLSVL.

Here the CDR3 DNA reads TGCGCCAGCAACAGGGGGAGCTCCTACAATGAGCAGTTCTTC. Its translation is CASNRGSSYNEQFF. This chain joins TRBV10-2 and TRBJ2-1; the match to TRBD1 covers 8 bases. V lost 7 bases to trimming and J lost 0 bases; unmatched junction nucleotides: 2. The CDR3 is 14 residues long. Germline V gene sequence: CDR1 WSHSY, CDR2 SAAADI.

The chain uses TRBV28 and TRBJ1-4; D might be TRBD1 (6 bases). CDR1 is MDHEN, CDR2 SYDVKM, per germline. CDR3 length: 14 amino acids. V lost 1 base, J lost 10 bases, and 13 bases lay in between. CDR3 DNA: TGTGCCAGCAGTTTATCGGGGGGCGAAGGAAAACTGTTTTTT. It yields the protein CASSLSGGEGKLFF. The variable domain in full, with the rest retrieved from reference TRBV28 and TRBJ1-4, is DVKVTQSSRYLVKRTGEKVFLECVQDMDHENMFWYRQDPGLGLRLIYFSYDVKMKEKGDIPEGYSVSREKKERFSLILESASTNQTSMYLCASSLSGGEGKLFFGSGTQLSVL.

This chain connects TRBV20-1 to TRBJ2-1; D gene unclear. Germline CDR1 reads DFQATT; CDR2 reads SNEGSKA (reference sequence). With 2 bases removed from V and 7 bases from J, the gap between germline ends came to 6 bases. The length of the CDR3 is 11 residues. The CDR3 spells CSARLFNEQFF. In DNA, the CDR3 is TGCAGTGCTAGACTTTTTAATGAGCAGTTCTTC.